Shown below are 17 T cell receptor beta chains from a single sample sequenced in a study of CD8 T cells in ankylosing spondylitis. TCRdb processed the 5' RACE reads anew with MiXCR; each CDR3 protein has one entry. The profile shows hundreds of thousands of distinct CDR3 sequences, 25% to 30% of them singletons. General study points: A TCR beta motif of about 8 highly homologous variants appeared characteristic of ankylosing spondylitis blood.

Their recognized antigens are unknown. Sequenced sample: blood, either unsorted or a sorted T cell fraction (not recorded which). The receptors were sampled from a male donor with ankylosing spondylitis.

This chain uses TRBV20-1 with TRBJ1-5; a possible D gene is TRBD1 (6 bases). V shed 3 bases and J shed 5 bases, with 8 bases lying between them. The CDR3 is 12 residues long. In germline, CDR1 is DFQATT, CDR2 SNEGSKA (reference sequence). In nucleotides, the CDR3 is TGCAGTGCTAGTAAGGGGGATCAGCCCCAGCATTTT. This sequence encodes CSASKGDQPQHF.

The chain uses TRBV29-1 and TRBJ2-2; 8 nucleotides agree with TRBD2. The CDR3 has 13 amino acids. Per the germline V gene, CDR1 is SQVTM and CDR2 is ANQGSEA. In DNA form, the CDR3 reads TGCACCGGAAAGCGGGAGATCGGCGGGGAGCTGTTTTTT. It translates to CTGKREIGGELFF.

In this sample, this clonotype turned up many times. The chain uses TRBV12-3 or TRBV12-4 and TRBJ2-1; tentatively, D is TRBD2 (5 bases). The V gene lost 5 bases and the J gene lost 3 bases, with 14 bases spanning the gap. The CDR3 is 15 residues long. In DNA, the CDR3 is TGTGCCAGCAGTACGGGAAGCGGATACTACAATGAGCAGTTCTTC. Encoded protein: CASSTGSGYYNEQFF.

In its sample, this clonotype was seen a few times. This chain links TRBV10-3 with TRBJ2-7; 10 bases are shared with TRBD2. With 10 bases clipped from V and 6 bases from J, the junction kept 15 bases outside the gene matches. Germline CDR1 and CDR2: ENHRY and SYGVKD. This CDR3 has 15 amino acids. CDR3 in amino acids: CASRLAGDKGGEQYF. The CDR3 nucleotides read TGTGCCAGCAGACTAGCGGGCGACAAAGGTGGCGAGCAGTACTTC.

This clonotype was seen a few times. The chain combines TRBV2 with TRBJ1-1; TRBD1 might be the D (6 bases). CDR1 is SNHLY, CDR2 FYNNEI, per germline. This CDR3 contains 15 residues. V was trimmed by 6 bases and J by 4 bases, leaving 18 bases between them. The DNA for the CDR3 is TGTGCCAGCAGGGGATACAGGGCGTCGAGCACTGAAGCTTTCTTT. As protein: CASRGYRASSTEAFF.

The rearrangement uses TRBV2 and TRBJ2-1; D unclear. CDR1 and CDR2 (germline): SNHLY, FYNNEI. The length of the CDR3 is 13 residues. The V and J ends lost 8 bases and 0 bases respectively, with 8 bases between them. In DNA, the CDR3 is TGTGCCAGCGCTCAGAACTCCTACAATGAGCAGTTCTTC. Its translation is CASAQNSYNEQFF.

The J gene is TRBJ2-7, the V gene TRBV5-1, with no clear D. V lost 0 bases and J lost 0, with 10 bases in between. CDR3 length: 15 amino acids. Germline lookup yields CDR1 SGHRS and CDR2 YFSETQ. The CDR3 nucleotides are TGCGCCAGCAGCTTGGGGGGAAAGTACTCCTACGAGCAGTACTTC. Translated, it gives CASSLGGKYSYEQYF.

This clonotype was observed a few times. This sequence joins TRBV2 and TRBJ1-1; weak D call: TRBD1 (6 bases). Germline V gives CDR1 SNHLY, CDR2 FYNNEI. The length of the CDR3 is 14 residues. V lost 2 bases and J 11 bases, leaving 18 bases between the germline ends. The CDR3 DNA reads TGTGCCAGCAGTGAACTAGGGGGGCCCTTGAACGCTTTCTTT. Its translation: CASSELGGPLNAFF.

This clonotype was found a few times. The chain recombines TRBV12-3 or TRBV12-4 with TRBJ2-7; 10 nucleotides agree with TRBD1. V was clipped by 7 bases and J by 2 bases; unmatched bases: 5. This CDR3 spans 14 amino acids. CDR3 residues: CASTRTGGPYEQYV. The CDR3 DNA reads as TGTGCCAGCACCCGGACAGGGGGACCCTACGAGCAGTACGTC.

The chain uses TRBV7-7 and TRBJ2-7, with 7 bases matching TRBD1. Germline-derived CDR1 and CDR2 are SSHAT and FNYEAQ (reference sequence). The V segment lost 2 bases and the J segment 5 bases; nucleotides outside the gene matches: 3. The CDR3 is 13 amino acids. The CDR3 sequence: CASSLSTGDEQYF. In DNA form, the CDR3 reads TGTGCCAGCAGCTTATCCACAGGGGACGAGCAGTACTTC.

The chain has TRBV20-1 and TRBJ2-3; D uncertain. This CDR3 contains 14 residues. Per the germline V gene, CDR1 is DFQATT and CDR2 is SNEGSKA (reference sequence). Trimming removed 4 bases at V and 2 bases at J, with 13 bases between. The CDR3 DNA reads TGCAGTGCTAATCTTGGACCGTACACAGATACGCAGTATTTT. Amino acid sequence: CSANLGPYTDTQYF.

The CDR3 DNA reads as TGCAGTGCTAGAGATGACCTAGTCACCGGGGAGCTGTTTTTT. Its translation: CSARDDLVTGELFF. V usage is TRBV20-1 and J usage is TRBJ2-2, with D hard to call. Trimming took 0 bases from V and 4 from J, leaving 9 bases between them. This CDR3 has 14 residues. The V gene's germline CDR1 is DFQATT and CDR2 SNEGSKA (reference sequence).

The V call is TRBV15, the J call TRBJ1-5; D is uncertain. This CDR3 spans 15 amino acids. Germline V CDR1 and CDR2: LNHNV, YYDKDF (reference sequence). V lost 7 bases, J lost 0 bases, and 13 bases lay in between. Here the CDR3 reads CATTLDPNSNQPQHF. CDR3 DNA sequence: TGTGCCACCACCCTGGACCCAAATAGCAATCAGCCCCAGCATTTT.

This clonotype was picked up a small number of times. The rearrangement uses TRBV10-3 and TRBJ2-1; 9 bases agree with TRBD1. The length of the CDR3 is 15 residues. With 0 bases clipped from V and 8 bases from J, the junction kept 5 bases outside the gene matches. The germline gives CDR1 ENHRY, CDR2 SYGVKD. The CDR3 nucleotides read TGTGCCATCAGTGAGTCGTCGGACAGGGGCCATGAGCAGTTCTTC. Translation: CAISESSDRGHEQFF.

This clonotype was found a few times. The chain carries TRBV3-1 and TRBJ2-1; 11 nucleotides line up with TRBD2. Trimming took 6 bases from V and 8 from J; bases not matched to a gene: 9. The germline gives CDR1 LGHDT, CDR2 YNNKEL (reference sequence). CDR3 length: 15 residues. Here the CDR3 reads CASRALAGGGYEQFF. CDR3 DNA sequence: TGTGCCAGCAGGGCTCTAGCGGGAGGCGGCTATGAGCAGTTCTTC.

This sequence joins TRBV7-2 and TRBJ2-3; 9 bases align to TRBD2. Looked up from germline, CDR1 is SGHTA and CDR2 is FQGNSA. V lost 3 bases to trimming and J lost 1 base; unmatched junction nucleotides: 5. This CDR3 has 16 amino acids. CDR3 sequence: CASSLGAGGRTDTQYF. The CDR3 DNA reads as TGTGCCAGCAGCTTGGGAGCGGGAGGACGCACAGATACGCAGTATTTT.

This clonotype appeared a few times. The chain is built from TRBV15 and TRBJ2-4; TRBD1 agrees at 8 bases. The germline CDR1 and CDR2 sequences are LNHNV and YYDKDF (reference sequence). V was clipped by 3 bases and J by 2 bases; unmatched bases: 6. The CDR3 has 16 amino acids. DNA of the CDR3: TGTGCCACCAGCAGGGACAGGGTTAATTCCAAAAACATTCAGTACTTC. Residues: CATSRDRVNSKNIQYF.